This entry lists 30 T cell receptor beta chains sequenced from one sample in a study of CD8+CD57+ T cells in acquired aplastic anemia (dated by TCRdb to 2017 to 2018). Sequencing was performed on an Illumina HiSeq 2000. Genomic DNA served as template for TCR beta VDJ combination and CDR3 sequence profiling. TCRdb handled the public reads itself, with Q25 trimming in fastp and clone calling in MiXCR, and kept productive beta chains. CDR3 protein sequences are deduplicated, and each keeps its most common genes and DNA. The table for this sample lists more than 150,000 distinct CDR3 sequences; approximately 46% of them were counted only once. The top ten hold 2.9% of the sample. The sequencing input was sorted CD4+, CD8+, or CD8+CD57+ T cells (not recorded which) from PBMCs. The source is a human donor in good health.

The genes are TRBV7-8 and TRBJ2-5, with 8 positions matching TRBD2. The junction had 1 base not matched to a gene; V was cut back by 2 bases and J by 5 bases. Germline CDR1 SGHVS, CDR2 FQNEAQ. The CDR3 totals 13 residues. CDR3 amino acids: CASSLPGGETQYF. The CDR3 bases are TGTGCCAGCAGCTTACCGGGGGGGGAGACCCAGTACTTC.

The chain joins TRBV29-1 to TRBJ1-2, with 7 positions matching TRBD1. V gave up 4 bases and J gave up 5 bases; unmatched junction bases: 7. The CDR3 runs to 13 residues. Germline values: CDR1 SQVTM, CDR2 ANQGSEA. CDR3 in amino acids: CSVAQGGLYGYTF. The CDR3 DNA sequence: TGCAGCGTTGCTCAGGGGGGACTTTATGGCTACACCTTC.

This rearrangement joins TRBV7-9 to TRBJ1-2; D may be TRBD1 (6 bases). Germline values: CDR1 SEHNR, CDR2 FQNEAQ (reference sequence). Between the trimmed V and J ends, which lost 4 bases and 1 base, there was a span of 13 bases. This CDR3 spans 15 amino acids. CDR3 nucleotides: TGTGCCAGCAGCTCGGCGGAACAGGGTAACTATGGCTACACCTTC. Translating it yields CASSSAEQGNYGYTF.

This clonotype was observed a handful of times. CDR3 nucleotides: TGTGCCAGTGTAGCTTCGAGCGGATACTATGGCTACACCTTC. The encoded protein is CASVASSGYYGYTF. The chain recombines TRBV19 with TRBJ1-2; D gene ambiguous. Germline CDR1 is LNHDA and CDR2 is SQIVND (reference sequence). This CDR3 region has 14 residues. The V end was cut by 8 bases, the J end by 3 bases, with 16 bases between. Looking up the rest from reference TRBV19 and TRBJ1-2 gives the full variable domain: DGGITQSPKYLFRKEGQNVTLSCEQNLNHDAMYWYRQDPGQGLRLIYYSQIVNDFQKGDIAEGYSVSREKKESFPLTVTSAQKNPTAFYLCASVASSGYYGYTFGSGTRLTVV.

This clonotype was picked up one time. The chain joins TRBV6-4 to TRBJ2-1; D is unresolved. Germline CDR1 is MRHNA and CDR2 is SNTAGT. The CDR3 has 14 residues. Trimming shortened V by 10 bases and J by 0 bases, and 13 bases separated the two germline ends. The CDR3 region has the DNA TGTGCCACCACTTTAGGCGGCTCCTACAATGAGCAGTTCTTC. This translates into CATTLGGSYNEQFF.

V and J are TRBV6-1 and TRBJ1-4, with 7 bases matching TRBD1. The ends lost 6 bases at V and 0 bases at J; junction bases unmatched: 7. CDR1 and CDR2 (germline): MNHNS, SASEGT. The CDR3 runs 16 residues. The CDR3: CASRETGTATNEKLFF. As DNA, the CDR3 is TGTGCCAGCAGGGAGACAGGGACAGCAACTAATGAAAAACTGTTTTTT.

This clonotype appeared many times. V and J are TRBV10-3 and TRBJ1-2; D gene ambiguous. The V end lost 4 bases, the J end lost 0 bases, and 6 bases lay between the germline ends. CDR3 length equals 13 residues. Germline V CDR1 and CDR2: ENHRY, SYGVKD. CDR3 residues: CAISGGPNYGYTF. CDR3 coding DNA: TGTGCCATCAGTGGGGGTCCTAACTATGGCTACACCTTC.

V is TRBV5-1 and J is TRBJ1-1; 7 bases align to TRBD1. The ends lost 0 bases at V and 8 bases at J; junction bases unmatched: 4. This CDR3 spans 13 amino acids. Germline CDR1 SGHRS, CDR2 YFSETQ. As DNA, the CDR3 is TGCGCCAGCAGCTTGGGGGAGACAGGGGAAGCTTTCTTT. The encoded protein is CASSLGETGEAFF. The full variable domain, completed using reference TRBV5-1 and TRBJ1-1, is KAGVTQTPRYLIKTRGQQVTLSCSPISGHRSVSWYQQTPGQGLQFLFEYFSETQRNKGNFPGRFSGRQFSNSRSEMNVSTLELGDSALYLCASSLGETGEAFFGQGTRLTVV.

The chain couples TRBV20-1 to TRBJ2-1; 7 positions agree with TRBD2. CDR1 DFQATT and CDR2 SNEGSKA come from the germline V gene (reference sequence). There are 15 residues in the CDR3. The V segment lost 3 bases and the J segment 4 bases; nucleotides outside the gene matches: 9. The CDR3 DNA follows: TGCAGTGCTAGGCCTGCTAGCGGAGTGTACAATGAGCAGTTCTTC. Translating gives CSARPASGVYNEQFF.

The chain is built from TRBV3-1 and TRBJ2-7; 8 nucleotides line up with TRBD2. V trimming: 3 bases; J trimming: 3 bases; junction bases outside the gene matches: 4. Per germline, CDR1 LGHDT and CDR2 YNNKEL (reference sequence). This CDR3 comprises 14 residues. CDR3 region: CASSHHGGGYEQYF. As DNA, the CDR3 is TGTGCCAGCAGCCACCACGGGGGGGGCTACGAGCAGTACTTC.

The gene calls are TRBV18 and TRBJ2-3; D is undetermined. The germline gives CDR1 KGHSH, CDR2 LQKENI. There are 13 residues in the CDR3. V was cut by 3 bases and J by 4 bases, with 8 bases left in between. The CDR3 DNA sequence: TGTGCCAGCTCACCTTCGAACCCAGATACGCAGTATTTT. Translating gives CASSPSNPDTQYF.

The J gene is TRBJ2-7, the V gene TRBV19; 8 bases map to TRBD1. Unmatched junction bases numbered 5, after V lost 5 bases and J lost 2 bases. This CDR3 has 14 amino acids. Per the germline V gene, CDR1 is LNHDA and CDR2 is SQIVND (reference sequence). The CDR3 DNA reads as TGTGCCAGTAGTGTGGGGACAGGCCCCTACGAGCAGTACTTC. This sequence encodes CASSVGTGPYEQYF.

V is TRBV24-1 and J is TRBJ2-3; TRBD1 agrees at 9 bases. After removal of 1 base from V and 3 bases from J, the junction contained 4 bases not matched to a gene. Germline CDR1 and CDR2: KGHDR and SFDVKD. The CDR3 covers 16 residues. In DNA form, the CDR3 reads TGTGCCACCAGTGATTTCGGACAGGGGAGGACAGATACGCAGTATTTT. Encoded protein: CATSDFGQGRTDTQYF.

This clonotype was seen a few times. Germline and junction disagree at one end, which may indicate a read error. The chain links TRBV7-8 to TRBJ2-5; D is possibly TRBD2 (6 bases). The CDR3 is 13 amino acids. Germline V gives CDR1 SGHVS, CDR2 FQNEAQ. CDR3 nucleotide sequence: TGTGCCAGCAGCTTAGGGTTGACGACTAGGTGGGTCTTC. Amino acids: CASSLGLTTRWVF.

This clonotype showed up just a few times. The chain uses TRBV6-5 and TRBJ1-2, with D unresolved. Germline loops: CDR1 MNHEY, CDR2 SVGAGI. The CDR3 length is 15 residues. The V end was cut by 5 bases, the J end by 2 bases, with 15 bases between. CDR3 in amino acids: CASSNHVGTNYGYTF. The DNA for the CDR3 is TGTGCCAGCAGTAACCATGTCGGCACCAACTATGGCTACACCTTC.

The chain links TRBV15 to TRBJ1-2, with 10 bases aligning to TRBD1. The CDR3 loop spans 17 amino acids. The J segment lost 0 bases and the V segment lost 0 bases, leaving 4 bases of the junction unmatched. Germline-derived CDR1 and CDR2 are LNHNV and YYDKDF (reference sequence). The DNA for the CDR3 is TGTGCCACCAGCAGAGATGGACAGGGGGGGGCTAACTATGGCTACACCTTC. Translated: CATSRDGQGGANYGYTF.

The chain recombines TRBV15 with TRBJ2-1, with D maybe TRBD1 (5 bases). This CDR3 spans 15 amino acids. CDR1 is LNHNV and CDR2 is YYDKDF in the germline V gene (reference sequence). V was shortened by 2 bases and J by 10 bases, with 18 bases between the two germline ends. CDR3 in DNA: TGTGCCACCAGCAGAAGGGGCGGTCTGAATGAGGAGCAGTTCTTC. The encoded protein is CATSRRGGLNEEQFF.

This clonotype was seen more than once but under ten times. The chain uses TRBV7-6 and TRBJ2-7, with D perhaps given as TRBD1 or TRBD2 (6 bases each). The CDR3 spans 14 residues. V lost 5 bases and J lost 7, with 18 bases in between. Germline lookup yields CDR1 SGHVS and CDR2 FNYEAQ. The CDR3 loop reads CASSPSLGGGEQYF. The CDR3 DNA sequence: TGTGCCAGCAGCCCGAGTCTGGGGGGCGGAGAGCAGTACTTC. Based on the CDR3 plus reference TRBV7-6 and TRBJ2-7, the full variable domain is GAGVSQSPRYKVTKRGQDVALRCDPISGHVSLYWYRQALGQGPEFLTYFNYEAQQDKSGLPNDRFSAERPEGSISTLTIQRTEQRDSAMYRCASSPSLGGGEQYFGPGTRLTVT.

In nucleotides, the CDR3 is TGTGCCAGCAGCCAAGCGGGCGAGTACTCTGGAAACACCATATATTTT. As protein: CASSQAGEYSGNTIYF. J is TRBJ1-3 and V is TRBV12-3 or TRBV12-4; D unclear. This CDR3 is 16 amino acids long. Trimming removed 6 bases from V and 0 bases from J, with 15 bases in between.

The chain employs TRBV11-2 and TRBJ2-5; 14 bases match TRBD2. The germline V gene encodes CDR1 SGHAT and CDR2 FQNNGV. With 1 base clipped from V and 5 bases from J, the junction kept 6 bases outside the gene matches. The CDR3 covers 17 residues. DNA for the CDR3: TGTGCCAGCAGCTTAGTTGGGACTAGCGGGAGCGGTGAGACCCAGTACTTC. Its translation is CASSLVGTSGSGETQYF.

As concerns this clonotype: A much bigger clone sits one base away, suggesting this may be a read error. The DNA for the CDR3 is TGTGCCTGCAGTCCTGGGACTAGCAGATACAATGAGCAGTTCTTC. Protein product: CACSPGTSRYNEQFF. This sequence joins TRBV6-1 and TRBJ2-1; 9 nucleotides line up with TRBD2. The CDR3 loop spans 15 amino acids. Germline V CDR1 and CDR2: MNHNS, SASEGT.

As for this clonotype: An end of the junction does not agree with germline; a read error may underlie this. The chain recombines TRBV20-1 with TRBJ2-7, with 11 bases that match TRBD2. The CDR3 is 16 residues long. CDR1 and CDR2 from the germline V gene are DFQATT and SNEGSKA (reference sequence). CDR3 in DNA: TGCAGTGCTATGGGACTAGCGGTATTCAGTTCCTACGAGCAGGACTTC. As protein: CSAMGLAVFSSYEQDF.

Many counts were recorded for this clonotype. V usage is TRBV20-1 and J usage is TRBJ2-3, with 13 nucleotides matching TRBD2. After removal of 4 bases from V and 3 bases from J, the junction contained 7 bases not matched to a gene. The CDR3 has 16 residues. CDR1 is DFQATT and CDR2 is SNEGSKA in the germline V gene (reference sequence). The CDR3 is CSATIGLAGATDTQYF. CDR3 DNA sequence: TGCAGTGCTACCATCGGACTAGCGGGAGCAACAGATACGCAGTATTTT.

This rearrangement joins TRBV5-8 to TRBJ2-7; a possible D gene is TRBD2 (6 bases). V lost 5 bases to trimming and J lost 1 base, with 13 bases between them. This CDR3 comprises 14 residues. The V gene's germline CDR1 is SGHTS and CDR2 YDEGEE. DNA of the CDR3: TGTGCCAGCAGTCCGGGGGTGGAATCCTACGAGCAGTACTTC. Translating it yields CASSPGVESYEQYF.

The chain employs TRBV10-2 and TRBJ1-4, with 7 nucleotides matching TRBD1. Germline lookup yields CDR1 WSHSY and CDR2 SAAADI. The CDR3 consists of 13 residues. With V trimmed by 9 bases and J by 3 bases, 4 bases remained unmatched. CDR3 DNA sequence: TGCGCCAGTACGACAGGGCCTAATGAAAAACTGTTTTTT. Its protein product is CASTTGPNEKLFF.

This clonotype was counted a single time. A read error is possible here, since a much larger clone lies one base away. This chain connects TRBV4-2 to TRBJ2-3; tentatively, D is TRBD2 (6 bases). Trimming took 6 bases from V and 3 from J, leaving 16 bases between them. In germline, CDR1 is LGHNA, CDR2 YNFKEQ. This CDR3 has 15 residues. The CDR3 here is CASRAPAGRTDTQYF. The CDR3 nucleotides are TGTGCCAGCAGGGCTCCAGCGGGCCGGACAGATACGCAGTATTTT.

CDR3 sequence: CASSRSGRALGGNEQFF. The CDR3 DNA reads as TGTGCCAGCAGTAGAAGCGGGAGGGCCCTCGGGGGGAATGAGCAGTTCTTC. The chain is built from TRBV6-1 and TRBJ2-1; 10 bases match TRBD2. In germline, CDR1 is MNHNS, CDR2 SASEGT. The CDR3 contains 17 residues. V gave up 5 bases and J gave up 7 bases; unmatched junction bases: 14.

This clonotype has a count of ten or more. V is TRBV20-1 and J is TRBJ1-1; D gene unclear. Looked up from germline, CDR1 is DFQATT and CDR2 is SNEGSKA (reference sequence). The CDR3 covers 15 residues. Trimming left V 1 base short and J 0 bases short, with 12 bases between. The chain's CDR3 is CSARGSTPLNTEAFF. CDR3 coding DNA: TGCAGTGCTAGAGGTTCCACACCTCTGAACACTGAAGCTTTCTTT.

For this clonotype: The junction and the germline gene differ at one end; a read error may be behind it. The chain combines TRBV7-9 with TRBJ2-5; 8 nucleotides align to TRBD1. Germline CDR1 and CDR2: SEHNR and FQNEAQ (reference sequence). The CDR3 covers 16 residues. This CDR3 is CASSSRDRSPQGTQYF. CDR3 bases: TGTGCCAGCAGCTCCCGGGACAGGAGCCCACAAGGGACCCAGTACTTC.

This clonotype was seen many times. The rearrangement uses TRBV20-1 and TRBJ2-7; 8 bases match TRBD2. The germline V gene has CDR1 DFQATT and CDR2 SNEGSKA (reference sequence). The CDR3 covers 16 residues. The V gene end was trimmed by 5 bases and the J gene end by 4 bases; junction bases not matched to a gene: 16. CDR3 nucleotides: TGCAGTGCTGCCTCACTCGGGGGGGCGCGTCGGTACGAGCAGTACTTC. This translates into CSAASLGGARRYEQYF.